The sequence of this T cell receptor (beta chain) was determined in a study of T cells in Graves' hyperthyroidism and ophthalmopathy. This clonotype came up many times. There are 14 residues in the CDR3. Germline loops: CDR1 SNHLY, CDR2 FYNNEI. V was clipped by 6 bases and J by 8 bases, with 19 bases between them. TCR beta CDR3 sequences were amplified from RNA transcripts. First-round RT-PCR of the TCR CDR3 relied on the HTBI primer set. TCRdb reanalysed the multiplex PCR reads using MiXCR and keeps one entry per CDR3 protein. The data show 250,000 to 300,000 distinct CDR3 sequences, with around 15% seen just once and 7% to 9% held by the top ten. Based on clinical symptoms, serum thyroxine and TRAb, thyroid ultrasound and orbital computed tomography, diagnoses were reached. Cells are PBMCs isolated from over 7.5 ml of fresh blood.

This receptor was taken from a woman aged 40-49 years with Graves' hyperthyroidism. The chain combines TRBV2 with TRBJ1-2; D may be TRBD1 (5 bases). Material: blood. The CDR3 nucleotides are TGTGCCAGCAGCGAAAGGGGACCGGGTCCCGGCTACACCTTC. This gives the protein CASSERGPGPGYTF.